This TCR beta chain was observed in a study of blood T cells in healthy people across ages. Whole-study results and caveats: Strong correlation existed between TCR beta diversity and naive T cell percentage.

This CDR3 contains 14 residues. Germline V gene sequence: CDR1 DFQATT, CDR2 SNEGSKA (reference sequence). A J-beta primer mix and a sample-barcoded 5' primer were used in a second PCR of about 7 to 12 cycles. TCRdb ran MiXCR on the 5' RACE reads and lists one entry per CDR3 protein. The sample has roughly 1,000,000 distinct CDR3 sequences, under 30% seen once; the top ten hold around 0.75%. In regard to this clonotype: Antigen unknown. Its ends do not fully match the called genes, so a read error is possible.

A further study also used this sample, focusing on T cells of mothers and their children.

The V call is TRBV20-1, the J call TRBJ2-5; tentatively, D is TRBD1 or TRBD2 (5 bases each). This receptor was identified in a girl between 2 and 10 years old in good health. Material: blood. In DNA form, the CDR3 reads TGCGGTGCTAGAGCGCCGGGACGCCAAGAGACCCAGTACTTC. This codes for CGARAPGRQETQYF.